This T cell receptor (beta chain) is from a study of blood T cell repertoires in COVID-19. Study-wide context: The study drew acute and convalescent COVID-19 samples from the United States, Italy and Spain. PBMCs, B-cell-depleted T cells, or T cells were the source of the cDNA or gDNA that made up the material.

In the original workflow: Amplified reference gene primers provided the basis for estimating nucleated cell counts. Profiled with immunoSEQ multiplex PCR; TCRdb holds only in-frame clones, not every one. Clonal size and the V and J genes are those of that table, whereas D and trimming came from the DNA. The sample comprises 160,000 or so clones, about 90% of which are singletons, and 2.5% to 3% rests with the top ten. This clonotype originated in a man aged 60-69 years with acute or convalescent COVID-19. The sequencing input was peripheral blood.

CDR3 residues: CASSWGLLSTDTQYF. The DNA of the CDR3 is TGCGCCAGCAGCTGGGGACTCCTCAGCACAGATACGCAGTATTTT. The chain has TRBV5-1 and TRBJ2-3, with a possible D match to TRBD2 (6 bases). Germline V gives CDR1 SGHRS, CDR2 YFSETQ. Trimming took 3 bases from V and 0 from J, leaving 11 bases between them. CDR3 length: 15 residues.